The 23 T cell receptor beta chains reported below all come from one sample, sequenced in a study of shared clonotypes between healthy human individuals. The naive CD8 population came from CD45RO-negative cells selected for CCR7, without terminally differentiated effector memory CD45RA+ cells. Sequenced by immunoSEQ multiplex PCR; TCRdb stores in-frame clones only, minus some. The sample contains about 2.2 million clones, approximately 94% of which appear only once. Sequencing input: naive CD8+ T cells from PBMCs. Receptor source: a man aged 18 to 30 in good health. Some clones in this sample may be carry-over from other donors' samples.

The CDR3 loop is CASSVGLAGMAGELFF. For the CDR3, the DNA is TGTGCCAGCAGCGTAGGACTAGCGGGTATGGCCGGGGAGCTGTTTTTT. The chain uses TRBV9 and TRBJ2-2, with 10 bases lining up with TRBD2. Germline-derived CDR1 and CDR2 are SGDLS and YYNGEE. CDR3 length: 16 amino acids. Trimming cost V 0 bases and J 6 bases; bases outside gene matches: 5.

As for this clone: Other DNA sequences in the same sample also yield this CDR3. The chain links TRBV9 to TRBJ2-7; the D gene is possibly TRBD2 (7 bases). CDR1 is SGDLS and CDR2 is YYNGEE in the germline V gene. Trimming pared 0 bases from V and 6 bases from J, leaving 10 bases between. The CDR3 is 13 residues long. CDR3 bases: TGTGCCAGCAGCGTAGAGGGAGGGGGCGAGCAGTACTTC. This translates into CASSVEGGGEQYF. Based on the CDR3 plus reference TRBV9 and TRBJ2-7, the full variable domain is DSGVTQTPKHLITATGQRVTLRCSPRSGDLSVYWYQQSLDQGLQFLIQYYNGEERAKGNILERFSAQQFPDLHSELNLSSLELGDSALYFCASSVEGGGEQYFGPGTRLTVT.

The V and J genes are TRBV5-1 and TRBJ2-7; D gene uncertain. Germline CDR1 SGHRS, CDR2 YFSETQ. V was trimmed by 4 bases and J by 2 bases, leaving 13 bases between them. The length of the CDR3 is 14 residues. CDR3 residues: CASSPLTLAYEQYF. The CDR3 nucleotides read TGCGCCAGCAGCCCACTGACATTAGCCTACGAGCAGTACTTC.

Comment on this clone: Other nucleotide sequences in the sample specify the same CDR3. This chain joins TRBV9 and TRBJ1-2; weak D call: TRBD1 (5 bases). CDR1 is SGDLS and CDR2 is YYNGEE in the germline V gene. The ends were cut back, 1 base at V and 2 bases at J, with 9 bases in the middle. The CDR3 loop spans 14 amino acids. DNA for the CDR3: TGTGCCAGCAGCGTATCTGGGGGGAACTATGGCTACACCTTC. Its protein product is CASSVSGGNYGYTF.

The J gene is TRBJ1-2, the V gene TRBV28; tentative D call: TRBD1 (5 bases). V lost 8 bases to trimming and J lost 1 base, with 11 bases between them. There are 13 residues in the CDR3. Germline V gives CDR1 MDHEN, CDR2 SYDVKM. The DNA for the CDR3 is TGTGCCAGCCGCGGGGGAGTTAACTATGGCTACACCTTC. This encodes CASRGGVNYGYTF.

The chain combines TRBV15 with TRBJ1-2, with D hard to call. Between the trimmed V and J ends, which lost 2 bases and 2 bases, there was a span of 15 bases. The germline gives CDR1 LNHNV, CDR2 YYDKDF (reference sequence). The CDR3 sequence is 16 residues long. CDR3 sequence: CATSRSISARNYGYTF. In nucleotides, the CDR3 is TGTGCCACCAGCAGAAGTATTTCGGCCCGAAACTATGGCTACACCTTC.

The chain carries TRBV19 and TRBJ2-1, with a tentative D call TRBD2 (6 bases). Germline CDR1 LNHDA, CDR2 SQIVND (reference sequence). The CDR3 runs 13 residues. The DNA for the CDR3 is TGTGGGGTTCGCGGGAACTCCTACAATGAGCAGTTCTTC. It specifies CGVRGNSYNEQFF.

In the case of this clone: Other DNA sequences within the sample encode an identical CDR3. The chain carries TRBV15 and TRBJ2-3; the match to TRBD1 covers 7 bases. The CDR3 spans 14 residues. The trim removed 0 bases at V and 4 bases at J, leaving 1 base unmatched. Germline CDR1 LNHNV, CDR2 YYDKDF (reference sequence). CDR3 region: CATSREGTADTQYF. CDR3 sequence (DNA): TGTGCCACCAGCAGAGAGGGGACAGCAGATACGCAGTATTTT.

The V call is TRBV9, the J call TRBJ1-1; 8 nucleotides agree with TRBD1. The trim removed 0 bases at V and 0 bases at J, leaving 7 bases unmatched. This CDR3 contains 17 residues. Germline CDR1 is SGDLS and CDR2 is YYNGEE. The CDR3 is CASSVVPTGEVNTEAFF. The CDR3 nucleotides are TGTGCCAGCAGCGTAGTCCCGACAGGGGAGGTGAACACTGAAGCTTTCTTT.

Here the CDR3 DNA reads TGTGCCAGCACCCCCCGGGGGCAGTACAATGAGCAGTTCTTC. Protein: CASTPRGQYNEQFF. The rearrangement joins TRBV28 to TRBJ2-1, with D possibly called TRBD1 or TRBD2 (6 bases each). The CDR3 is 14 amino acids. Trimming took off 7 bases at V and 4 bases at J, with 14 bases between the two ends. In germline, CDR1 is MDHEN, CDR2 SYDVKM.

The rearrangement uses TRBV28 and TRBJ1-2; 8 bases map to TRBD1. Trimming at V came to 6 bases and at J to 7 bases, leaving 19 bases not matched to a gene. The CDR3 is 17 amino acids. CDR1 is MDHEN, CDR2 SYDVKM, per germline. In DNA form, the CDR3 reads TGTGCCAGCAGGTATCCCTCGACAGGGGCTATGGACTTTGGCTACACCTTC. Its protein is CASRYPSTGAMDFGYTF.

The gene calls are TRBV7-9 and TRBJ2-1; 10 bases line up with TRBD2. V shed 5 bases, J shed 4 bases, and the junction held 8 bases outside the gene matches. CDR1 SEHNR and CDR2 FQNEAQ come from the germline V gene (reference sequence). There are 16 residues in the CDR3. CDR3 sequence: CASSHSGTSAYNEQFF. The CDR3 DNA follows: TGTGCCAGCAGCCATTCCGGGACTAGCGCATACAATGAGCAGTTCTTC. The whole variable domain, filled in from reference TRBV7-9 and TRBJ2-1, reads DTGVSQNPRHKITKRGQNVTFRCDPISEHNRLYWYRQTLGQGPEFLTYFQNEAQLEKSRLLSDRFSAERPKGSFSTLEIQRTEQGDSAMYLCASSHSGTSAYNEQFFGPGTRLTVL.

Comment on this clone: Other DNA sequences within the sample encode an identical CDR3. This sequence joins TRBV28 and TRBJ2-2; no clear D. The CDR3 sequence is 12 residues long. CDR1 MDHEN and CDR2 SYDVKM come from the germline V gene. Between the trimmed V and J ends, which lost 5 bases and 3 bases, there was a span of 4 bases. The CDR3 DNA is TGTGCCAGCAGTCCAGACACCGGGGAGCTGTTTTTT. This gives the protein CASSPDTGELFF. The full variable domain, its missing parts supplied by reference TRBV28 and TRBJ2-2, is DVKVTQSSRYLVKRTGEKVFLECVQDMDHENMFWYRQDPGLGLRLIYFSYDVKMKEKGDIPEGYSVSREKKERFSLILESASTNQTSMYLCASSPDTGELFFGEGSRLTVL.

The chain employs TRBV11-3 and TRBJ2-3; no firm D call. This CDR3 is 13 amino acids long. V lost 0 bases, J lost 4 bases, and 5 bases lay in between. Germline V lookup: CDR1 SGHNT, CDR2 YENEEA. The DNA of the CDR3 is TGTGCCAGCAGCTTAGATTGGGCAGATACGCAGTATTTT. Translating it yields CASSLDWADTQYF.

A few counts support this clone. The sample has other DNA sequences that encode this CDR3 too. The rearrangement links TRBV6-5 to TRBJ2-2; the D is unclear. V was clipped by 6 bases and J by 0 bases, with 5 bases between them. Germline V gene sequence: CDR1 MNHEY, CDR2 SVGAGI. The CDR3 sequence is 13 residues long. The CDR3 loop reads CASRGTNTGELFF. The CDR3 DNA reads TGTGCCAGCAGGGGTACGAACACCGGGGAGCTGTTTTTT.

Turning to this clone: This specimen includes other DNA sequences encoding the same CDR3. The V gene is TRBV27, the J gene TRBJ2-7; 8 bases fit TRBD2. The CDR3 has 15 amino acids. V was pared by 3 bases and J by 1 base, with 5 bases of the junction left unmatched. CDR1 is MNHEY and CDR2 is SMNVEV in the germline V gene (reference sequence). CDR3: CASSFSGRGSYEQYF. The CDR3 DNA reads TGTGCCAGCAGTTTCAGCGGGAGAGGGTCCTACGAGCAGTACTTC.

The chain has TRBV6-5 and TRBJ2-1; D unclear. The V end lost 4 bases, the J end lost 0 bases, and 10 bases lay between the germline ends. CDR3 length: 15 amino acids. CDR1 is MNHEY and CDR2 is SVGAGI in the germline V gene. For the CDR3, the DNA is TGTGCCAGCAGTTCCCTTTTGAGCTCCTACAATGAGCAGTTCTTC. Amino acids: CASSSLLSSYNEQFF.

This chain joins TRBV6-6 and TRBJ2-3; unclear D gene. Germline V gene sequence: CDR1 MNHNY, CDR2 SVGAGI (reference sequence). The CDR3 is made up of 16 amino acids. V lost 0 bases, J lost 3 bases, and 13 bases lay in between. The CDR3 sequence is CASSYSVLRKTDTQYF. The CDR3 DNA sequence: TGTGCCAGCAGTTACTCGGTGCTGCGTAAGACAGATACGCAGTATTTT.

Concerning this clone: This sample includes further DNA sequences coding for the same CDR3. This sequence joins TRBV19 and TRBJ2-1; TRBD1 matches at 9 bases. This CDR3 region has 14 residues. V lost 1 base and J lost 6; bases outside the gene matches: 1. Germline V lookup: CDR1 LNHDA, CDR2 SQIVND (reference sequence). Written as DNA, the CDR3 is TGTGCCAGTAGTATAGGACAGGGGGGCAATGAGCAGTTCTTC. The encoded protein is CASSIGQGGNEQFF.

The gene calls are TRBV7-9 and TRBJ2-2, with 8 bases fitting TRBD2. The CDR3 spans 16 residues. CDR1 and CDR2 from the germline V gene are SEHNR and FQNEAQ (reference sequence). With V trimmed by 3 bases and J by 5 bases, 8 bases remained unmatched. This CDR3 reads CASSFPGLGRTGELFF. CDR3 in DNA: TGTGCCAGCAGCTTCCCGGGACTAGGTCGGACCGGGGAGCTGTTTTTT.

The chain is built from TRBV5-4 and TRBJ2-4, with 8 bases lining up with TRBD1. CDR3 length: 16 residues. CDR1 is SGHNT and CDR2 is YYREEE in the germline V gene (reference sequence). The V and J ends lost 4 bases and 0 bases, in that order; junction bases with no gene match: 6. The CDR3 spells CASSARGQLAKNIQYF. CDR3 DNA sequence: TGTGCCAGCAGCGCCAGGGGGCAGCTAGCCAAAAACATTCAGTACTTC.

The rearrangement joins TRBV5-8 to TRBJ1-2; tentatively, D is TRBD1 (6 bases). The V gene lost 0 bases and the J gene lost 0 bases, with 15 bases spanning the gap. Germline values: CDR1 SGHTS, CDR2 YDEGEE. There are 17 residues in the CDR3. The CDR3 nucleotides are TGTGCCAGCAGCTTGGACGGAATCTGGGACACTAACTATGGCTACACCTTC. This translates into CASSLDGIWDTNYGYTF.

The chain is built from TRBV7-2 and TRBJ1-2; possibly TRBD1 for D (6 bases). CDR1 and CDR2 from the germline V gene are SGHTA and FQGNSA. The V and J ends lost 5 bases and 4 bases respectively, with 20 bases between them. This CDR3 has 16 amino acids. Written as DNA, the CDR3 is TGTGCCAGCAGCCACGCCTACGAGGGGGTCCCCTATGGCTACACCTTC. Translated, it gives CASSHAYEGVPYGYTF.